The 20 T cell receptor beta chains reported below all come from one sample, sequenced in a study of CD8 T cells in ankylosing spondylitis. TCRdb itself ran the 5' RACE reads through MiXCR, one entry per CDR3 protein. Of around 42,000 distinct CDR3 sequences in the sample, roughly 2.5% were seen once. Sequenced material: blood, either unsorted or a sorted T cell fraction (not recorded which). These receptors originate from a male donor with ankylosing spondylitis or in good health (not recorded which).

V is TRBV3-2 and J is TRBJ2-1; the DNA was not used to check the table's D call, TRBD2. TRBV3-2 has pseudogene status. The CDR3 sequence is 16 residues long. The CDR3 spells CASSPPGTSGPNEQFF. The CDR3 coding sequence is TGTGCCAGCAGCCCGCCCGGGACTAGCGGGCCCAATGAGCAGTTCTTC.

This clonotype was recorded many times. The V call is TRBV9, the J call TRBJ2-1; TRBD2 agrees at 14 bases. Germline V gene sequence: CDR1 SGDLS, CDR2 YYNGEE. V trimming: 3 bases; J trimming: 6 bases; junction bases outside the gene matches: 2. The CDR3 runs to 15 residues. CDR3 loop: CASSEGLAGVNEQFF. Written as DNA, the CDR3 is TGTGCCAGCAGCGAGGGACTAGCGGGGGTCAATGAGCAGTTCTTC.

This clonotype was found many times. The chain joins TRBV9 to TRBJ2-2; TRBD1 matches 7 bases. This CDR3 is built from 16 residues. V shed 7 bases, J shed 6 bases, and the junction held 15 bases outside the gene matches. Germline V CDR1 and CDR2: SGDLS, YYNGEE. CDR3 in amino acids: CASGTTGESSSGELFF. As DNA, the CDR3 is TGTGCCAGCGGGACCACAGGGGAAAGTTCGTCCGGGGAGCTGTTTTTT.

The sample holds many counts of this clonotype. The chain links TRBV9 to TRBJ2-5; D unclear. V was clipped by 4 bases and J by 4 bases, with 8 bases between them. Germline assignment: CDR1 SGDLS and CDR2 YYNGEE. The CDR3 consists of 12 residues. CDR3 residues: CASSLDAETQYF. The CDR3 nucleotides are TGTGCCAGCAGCCTGGATGCAGAGACCCAGTACTTC.

The sample holds many counts of this clonotype. The rearrangement joins TRBV9 to TRBJ2-4; tentatively, D is TRBD2 (6 bases). This CDR3 is 20 amino acids long. Trimming removed 1 base at V and 0 bases at J, with 23 bases between. Germline loops: CDR1 SGDLS, CDR2 YYNGEE. This chain's CDR3 is CASSVSPRGDGGLAKNIQYF. Written as DNA, the CDR3 is TGTGCCAGCAGCGTAAGTCCCCGCGGGGATGGTGGATTAGCCAAAAACATTCAGTACTTC.

In this sample, this clonotype turned up many times. This sequence joins TRBV9 and TRBJ2-5; TRBD2 matches at 10 bases. Germline lookup yields CDR1 SGDLS and CDR2 YYNGEE. The V and J ends lost 0 bases and 4 bases, in that order; junction bases with no gene match: 6. CDR3 size: 16 residues. The CDR3 reads CASSVAAGGPRETQYF. Written as DNA, the CDR3 is TGTGCCAGCAGCGTAGCAGCGGGAGGGCCCCGAGAGACCCAGTACTTC.

This clonotype was observed at least ten times. CDR3 sequence (DNA): TGTGCCAGCAGCCCAAGAAGCCATTCGGGGAACATTCAGTACTTC. This gives the protein CASSPRSHSGNIQYF. This rearrangement joins TRBV9 to TRBJ2-4; D possibly corresponds to TRBD2 (5 bases). The CDR3 contains 15 residues. Trimming cost V 4 bases and J 7 bases, with 18 bases left between them. Germline loops: CDR1 SGDLS, CDR2 YYNGEE.

This clonotype has at least ten counts. In nucleotides, the CDR3 is TGTGCCAGCAGCGTATCTACGGCGGAGGAAAATCCCCTCCACTTT. This codes for CASSVSTAEENPLHF. The chain has TRBV9 and TRBJ1-6; no firm D call. Germline values: CDR1 SGDLS, CDR2 YYNGEE. The ends were cut back, 1 base at V and 13 bases at J, with 18 bases in the middle. This CDR3 comprises 15 residues. Based on the CDR3 plus reference TRBV9 and TRBJ1-6, the full variable domain is DSGVTQTPKHLITATGQRVTLRCSPRSGDLSVYWYQQSLDQGLQFLIQYYNGEERAKGNILERFSAQQFPDLHSELNLSSLELGDSALYFCASSVSTAEENPLHFGNGTRLTVT.

In this sample, this clonotype turned up many times. The rearrangement uses TRBV9 and TRBJ2-5; 9 bases line up with TRBD2. The V gene's germline CDR1 is SGDLS and CDR2 YYNGEE. The V gene end was trimmed by 2 bases and the J gene end by 5 bases; junction bases not matched to a gene: 4. This CDR3 region has 14 residues. CDR3 residues: CASSVSSGKETQYF. The CDR3 bases are TGTGCCAGCAGCGTTTCTAGCGGGAAGGAGACCCAGTACTTC.

This clonotype was recorded at least ten times. This chain connects TRBV9 to TRBJ2-1, with TRBD2 identical over 13 bases. The CDR3 loop spans 17 amino acids. The junction had 3 bases not matched to a gene; V was cut back by 3 bases and J by 0 bases. Germline CDR1 SGDLS, CDR2 YYNGEE. CDR3 loop: CASSEGLAGSSYNEQFF. CDR3 in DNA: TGTGCCAGCAGCGAGGGACTAGCGGGGAGCTCCTACAATGAGCAGTTCTTC.

This clonotype has a count of ten or more. The V call is TRBV9, the J call TRBJ2-3; 8 nucleotides line up with TRBD2. Per the germline V gene, CDR1 is SGDLS and CDR2 is YYNGEE. After removal of 0 bases from V and 1 base from J, the junction contained 4 bases not matched to a gene. CDR3 length: 16 amino acids. The CDR3 region has the DNA TGTGCCAGCAGCGTAGGAGCTAGCGGGCGCACAGATACGCAGTATTTT. It encodes CASSVGASGRTDTQYF.

This clonotype came up many times. The chain combines TRBV9 with TRBJ2-1; no clear D. Germline CDR1 reads SGDLS; CDR2 reads YYNGEE. V lost 5 bases and J 4 bases, leaving 16 bases between the germline ends. The CDR3 spans 15 residues. This CDR3 reads CASSPGPLLYNEQFF. The CDR3 region has the DNA TGTGCCAGCAGTCCCGGGCCGTTACTATACAATGAGCAGTTCTTC.

Ten or more counts support this clonotype. This chain links TRBV9 with TRBJ2-5; D possibly uses TRBD1 or TRBD2 (5 bases each). From germline, CDR1 is SGDLS and CDR2 YYNGEE. V was cut by 7 bases and J by 4 bases, with 14 bases left in between. CDR3 length equals 13 residues. CDR3 nucleotides: TGTGCCAGCGGTAGAGGGGCAGCAGAGACCCAGTACTTC. Amino acids: CASGRGAAETQYF.

This clonotype was counted at least ten times. This chain links TRBV9 with TRBJ2-7; 13 bases map to TRBD2. The CDR3 length is 16 residues. The V gene's germline CDR1 is SGDLS and CDR2 YYNGEE. J lost 7 bases, V lost 0 bases, and 7 bases had no gene match. CDR3: CASSVASGLAGTEQYF. The CDR3 bases are TGTGCCAGCAGCGTAGCCTCGGGACTAGCGGGAACGGAGCAGTACTTC.

Many counts were recorded for this clonotype. The chain combines TRBV9 with TRBJ2-7; 11 bases are a match to TRBD2. Per the germline V gene, CDR1 is SGDLS and CDR2 is YYNGEE. The CDR3 contains 15 residues. Unmatched junction bases numbered 2, after V lost 2 bases and J lost 1 base. CDR3 sequence: CASSVTSGTSYEQYF. DNA for the CDR3: TGTGCCAGCAGCGTGACTAGCGGGACTTCCTACGAGCAGTACTTC.

The chain combines TRBV9 with TRBJ2-3; 11 bases align to TRBD2. Per the germline V gene, CDR1 is SGDLS and CDR2 is YYNGEE. The CDR3 extends over 16 amino acids. J was trimmed by 2 bases and V by 1 base; bases with no gene match: 3. The CDR3 sequence is CASSVTSGSYTDTQYF. For the CDR3, the DNA is TGTGCCAGCAGCGTAACTAGCGGGAGCTACACAGATACGCAGTATTTT.

This clonotype showed up many times. This chain connects TRBV9 to TRBJ2-6; 7 bases line up with TRBD1. Germline CDR1 reads SGDLS; CDR2 reads YYNGEE. CDR3 length: 15 amino acids. V lost 4 bases to trimming and J lost 0 bases; unmatched junction nucleotides: 1. CDR3 sequence reads: CASSNRGSGANVLTF. Written as DNA, the CDR3 is TGTGCCAGCAGCAACAGGGGCTCTGGGGCCAACGTCCTGACTTTC. The full variable domain, rest sourced from reference TRBV9 and TRBJ2-6, is DSGVTQTPKHLITATGQRVTLRCSPRSGDLSVYWYQQSLDQGLQFLIQYYNGEERAKGNILERFSAQQFPDLHSELNLSSLELGDSALYFCASSNRGSGANVLTFGAGSRLTVL.

The CDR3 here is CASSVGPVSGRYNEQFF. The CDR3 DNA is TGTGCCAGCAGCGTAGGGCCCGTTAGCGGGAGGTACAATGAGCAGTTCTTC. The chain is built from TRBV9 and TRBJ2-1; TRBD2 agrees at 10 bases. CDR1 is SGDLS, CDR2 YYNGEE, per germline. With 0 bases clipped from V and 4 bases from J, the junction kept 7 bases outside the gene matches. The CDR3 totals 17 residues.

This clonotype appeared many times. The rearrangement joins TRBV9 to TRBJ1-1, with unresolved D. The germline gives CDR1 SGDLS, CDR2 YYNGEE. Trimming removed 4 bases from V and 3 bases from J, with 13 bases in between. The CDR3 runs 14 residues. The CDR3 nucleotides read TGTGCCAGCAGCCCGTTTATTTGGGACACTGAAGCTTTCTTT. Protein: CASSPFIWDTEAFF.

This clonotype was seen repeatedly, ten times or more. This chain connects TRBV9 to TRBJ2-1; a weak D match, TRBD2 (6 bases). Trimming removed 2 bases at V and 5 bases at J, with 14 bases between. Looked up from germline, CDR1 is SGDLS and CDR2 is YYNGEE. The CDR3 length is 15 residues. CDR3 residues: CASSVAGTDHNEQFF. CDR3 coding DNA: TGTGCCAGCAGCGTCGCGGGAACAGACCACAATGAGCAGTTCTTC.